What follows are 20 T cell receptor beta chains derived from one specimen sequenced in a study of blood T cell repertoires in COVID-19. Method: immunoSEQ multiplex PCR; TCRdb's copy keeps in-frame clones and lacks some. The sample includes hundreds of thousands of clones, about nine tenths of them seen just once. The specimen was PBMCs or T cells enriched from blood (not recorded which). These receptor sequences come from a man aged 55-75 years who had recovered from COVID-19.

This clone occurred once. The CDR3 here is CASSPPGISNQPQHF. Written as DNA, the CDR3 is TGTGCCAGCAGTCCCCCAGGGATAAGCAATCAGCCCCAGCATTTT. The chain uses TRBV6-5 and TRBJ1-5, with TRBD1 as a possible D gene (5 bases). Germline-derived CDR1 and CDR2 are MNHEY and SVGAGI. The CDR3 has 15 residues. Trimming took off 5 bases at V and 1 base at J, with 12 bases between the two ends.

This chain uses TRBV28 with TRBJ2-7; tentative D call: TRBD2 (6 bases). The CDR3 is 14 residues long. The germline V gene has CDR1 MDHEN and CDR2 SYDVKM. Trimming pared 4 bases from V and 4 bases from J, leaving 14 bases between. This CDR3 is CASSSGREGYEQYF. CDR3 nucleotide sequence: TGTGCCAGCAGTTCGGGGCGGGAAGGGTACGAGCAGTACTTC.

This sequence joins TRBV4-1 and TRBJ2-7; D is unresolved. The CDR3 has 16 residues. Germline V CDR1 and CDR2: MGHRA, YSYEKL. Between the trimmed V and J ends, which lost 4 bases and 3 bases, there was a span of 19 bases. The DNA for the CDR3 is TGCGCCAGCAGCCCATATGGTCCGGGTATGAACTACGAGCAGTACTTC. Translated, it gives CASSPYGPGMNYEQYF.

Here the CDR3 reads CASSPLGSGRASYNEQFF. The CDR3 coding sequence is TGTGCCAGCAGTCCCCTAGGTAGCGGGAGGGCCTCCTACAATGAGCAGTTCTTC. The V call is TRBV27, the J call TRBJ2-1; 11 nucleotides match TRBD2. The V gene's germline CDR1 is MNHEY and CDR2 SMNVEV (reference sequence). There are 18 residues in the CDR3. The trim removed 5 bases at V and 0 bases at J, leaving 9 bases unmatched.

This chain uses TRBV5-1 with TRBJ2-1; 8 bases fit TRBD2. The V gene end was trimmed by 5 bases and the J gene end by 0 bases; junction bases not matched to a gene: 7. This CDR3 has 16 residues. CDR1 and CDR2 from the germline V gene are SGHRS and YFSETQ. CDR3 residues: CASSSSSGYSYNEQFF. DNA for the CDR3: TGCGCCAGCAGTTCTTCTAGCGGGTACTCCTACAATGAGCAGTTCTTC.

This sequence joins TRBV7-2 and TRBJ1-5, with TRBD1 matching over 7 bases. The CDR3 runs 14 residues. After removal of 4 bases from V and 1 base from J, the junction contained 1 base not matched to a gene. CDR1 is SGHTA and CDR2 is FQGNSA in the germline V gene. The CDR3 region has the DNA TGTGCCAGCAGCTCACAGGGGAGCAATCAGCCCCAGCATTTT. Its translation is CASSSQGSNQPQHF.

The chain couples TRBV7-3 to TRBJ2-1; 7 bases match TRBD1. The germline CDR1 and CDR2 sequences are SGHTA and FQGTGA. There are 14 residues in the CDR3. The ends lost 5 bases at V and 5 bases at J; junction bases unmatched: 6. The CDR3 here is CASSKQGWDNEQFF. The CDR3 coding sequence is TGTGCCAGCAGCAAACAGGGGTGGGACAATGAGCAGTTCTTC.

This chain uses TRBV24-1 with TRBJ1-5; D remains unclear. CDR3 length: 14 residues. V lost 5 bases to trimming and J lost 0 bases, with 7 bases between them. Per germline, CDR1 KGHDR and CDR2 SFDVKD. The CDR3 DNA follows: TGTGCCACCAGTGCTACGCTTAGCAATCAGCCCCAGCATTTT. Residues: CATSATLSNQPQHF.

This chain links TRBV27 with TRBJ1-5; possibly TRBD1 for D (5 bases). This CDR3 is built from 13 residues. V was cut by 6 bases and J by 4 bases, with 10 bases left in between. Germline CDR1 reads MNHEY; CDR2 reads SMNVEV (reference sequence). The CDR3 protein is CASRGGWNQPQHF. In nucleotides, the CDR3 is TGTGCCAGCAGGGGGGGTTGGAATCAGCCCCAGCATTTT.

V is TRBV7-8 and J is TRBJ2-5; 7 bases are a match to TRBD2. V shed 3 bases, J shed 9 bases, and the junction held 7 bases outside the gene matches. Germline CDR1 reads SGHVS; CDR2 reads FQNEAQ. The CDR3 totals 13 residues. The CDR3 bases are TGTGCCAGCAGCTTCGGCGGGAGAACGTCCCAGTACTTC. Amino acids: CASSFGGRTSQYF.

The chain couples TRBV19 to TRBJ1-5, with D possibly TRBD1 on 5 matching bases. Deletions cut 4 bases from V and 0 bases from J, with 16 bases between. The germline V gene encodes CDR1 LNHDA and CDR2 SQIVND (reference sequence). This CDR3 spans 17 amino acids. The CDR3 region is CASSTVGGKYSNQPQHF. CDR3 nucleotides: TGTGCCAGTAGTACGGTGGGGGGGAAATATAGCAATCAGCCCCAGCATTTT.

The CDR3 region has the DNA TGTGCCAGCAGTTACTCCAACCTCTATAGCAATCAGCCCCAGCATTTT. Protein sequence: CASSYSNLYSNQPQHF. This chain links TRBV6-2 or TRBV6-3 with TRBJ1-5; no clear D gene. Trimming pared 0 bases from V and 0 bases from J, leaving 9 bases between. This CDR3 is 16 amino acids long. CDR1 is MNHEY, CDR2 SVGEGT, per germline.

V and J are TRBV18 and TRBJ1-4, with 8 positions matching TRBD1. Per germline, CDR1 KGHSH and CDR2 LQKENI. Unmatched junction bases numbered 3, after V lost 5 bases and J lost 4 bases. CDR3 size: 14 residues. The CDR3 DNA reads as TGTGCCAGCTCAACACAGGGGGATAATGAAAAACTGTTTTTT. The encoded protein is CASSTQGDNEKLFF.

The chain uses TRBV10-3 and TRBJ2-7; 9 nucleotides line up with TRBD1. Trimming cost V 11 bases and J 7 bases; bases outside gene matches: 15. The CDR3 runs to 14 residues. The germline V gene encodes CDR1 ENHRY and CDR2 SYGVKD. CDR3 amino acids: CAVRAGTGLGEQYF. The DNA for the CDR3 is TGTGCCGTCCGCGCCGGGACAGGGCTGGGGGAGCAGTACTTC.

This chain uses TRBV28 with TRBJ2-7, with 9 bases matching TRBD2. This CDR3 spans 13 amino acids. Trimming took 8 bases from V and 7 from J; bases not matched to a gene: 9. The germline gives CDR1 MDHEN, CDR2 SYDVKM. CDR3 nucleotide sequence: TGTGCCAGCCGGGGTAGCGGGAGAGTAGAGCAGTACTTC. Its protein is CASRGSGRVEQYF.

The DNA for the CDR3 is TGTGCCAGCAGCTTTGCGGGAGACCAAGAGACCCAGTACTTC. Translation: CASSFAGDQETQYF. The chain is built from TRBV7-2 and TRBJ2-5; 7 positions match TRBD2. CDR1 and CDR2 from the germline V gene are SGHTA and FQGNSA. CDR3 length equals 14 residues. J lost 0 bases, V lost 3 bases, and 1 base had no gene match. The full variable domain, with the rest looked up from reference TRBV7-2 and TRBJ2-5, is GAGVSQSPSNKVTEKGKDVELRCDPISGHTALYWYRQSLGQGLEFLIYFQGNSAPDKSGLPSDRFSAERTGGSVSTLTIQRTQQEDSAVYLCASSFAGDQETQYFGPGTRLLVL.

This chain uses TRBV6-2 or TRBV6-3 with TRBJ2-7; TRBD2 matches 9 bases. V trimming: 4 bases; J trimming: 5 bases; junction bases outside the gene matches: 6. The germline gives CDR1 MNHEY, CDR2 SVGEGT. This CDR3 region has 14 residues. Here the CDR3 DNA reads TGTGCCAGCAGTTTTAGCGGGAGAAGGAACGAGCAGTACTTC. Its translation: CASSFSGRRNEQYF.

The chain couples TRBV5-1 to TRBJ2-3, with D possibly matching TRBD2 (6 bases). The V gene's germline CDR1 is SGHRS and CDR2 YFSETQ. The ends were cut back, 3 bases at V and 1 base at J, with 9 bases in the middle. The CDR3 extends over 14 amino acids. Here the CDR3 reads CASSSPGGTDTQYF. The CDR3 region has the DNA TGCGCCAGCAGCTCCCCGGGAGGCACAGATACGCAGTATTTT.

This CDR3 is CASSVATGTWADTQYF. CDR3 bases: TGTGCCAGCAGCGTAGCTACTGGGACTTGGGCAGATACGCAGTATTTT. The chain recombines TRBV9 with TRBJ2-3, with D perhaps matching TRBD2 (6 bases). Germline CDR1 reads SGDLS; CDR2 reads YYNGEE. The CDR3 consists of 16 residues. The ends were cut back, 0 bases at V and 4 bases at J, with 15 bases in the middle. Using reference TRBV9 and TRBJ2-3 for the parts outside the CDR3, the full variable domain is DSGVTQTPKHLITATGQRVTLRCSPRSGDLSVYWYQQSLDQGLQFLIQYYNGEERAKGNILERFSAQQFPDLHSELNLSSLELGDSALYFCASSVATGTWADTQYFGPGTRLTVL.

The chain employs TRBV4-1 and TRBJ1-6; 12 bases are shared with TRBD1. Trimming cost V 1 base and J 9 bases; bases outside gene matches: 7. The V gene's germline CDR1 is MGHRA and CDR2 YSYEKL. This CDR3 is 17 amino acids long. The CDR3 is CASSQAVGQGAFSPLHF. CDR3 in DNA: TGCGCCAGCAGCCAAGCAGTGGGACAGGGGGCTTTTTCACCCCTCCACTTT.